The source of this T cell receptor beta chain is a study of T cell responses to AZD1222 COVID-19 vaccine. Findings and caveats of the study: The breadth and depth of Spike-specific TCRs increased once two AZD1222 doses had been given. Regions left unmutated in variants are reportedly the target of nearly half of spike-specific TCRs.

Clones were read by immunoSEQ multiplex PCR, and TCRdb kept only the in-frame ones, dropping some. The sample consists of over 150,000 clones, 90% to 95% of them appearing once. In the case of this clone: Its antigen is currently unknown.

This clonotype was obtained from an adult who received the MenACWY meningococcal vaccine as a control. The sample here was peripheral blood, taken 28 days after the second dose of the MenACWY control vaccine.

The DNA for the CDR3 is TGCGCCAGCAGAGCGGGCCCGGCAACTAATGAAAAACTGTTTTTT. Translating it yields CASRAGPATNEKLFF. The chain joins TRBV10-2 to TRBJ1-4; unclear D gene. Germline V gene sequence: CDR1 WSHSY, CDR2 SAAADI. The V end lost 6 bases, the J end lost 0 bases, and 11 bases lay between the germline ends. This CDR3 is 15 amino acids long.